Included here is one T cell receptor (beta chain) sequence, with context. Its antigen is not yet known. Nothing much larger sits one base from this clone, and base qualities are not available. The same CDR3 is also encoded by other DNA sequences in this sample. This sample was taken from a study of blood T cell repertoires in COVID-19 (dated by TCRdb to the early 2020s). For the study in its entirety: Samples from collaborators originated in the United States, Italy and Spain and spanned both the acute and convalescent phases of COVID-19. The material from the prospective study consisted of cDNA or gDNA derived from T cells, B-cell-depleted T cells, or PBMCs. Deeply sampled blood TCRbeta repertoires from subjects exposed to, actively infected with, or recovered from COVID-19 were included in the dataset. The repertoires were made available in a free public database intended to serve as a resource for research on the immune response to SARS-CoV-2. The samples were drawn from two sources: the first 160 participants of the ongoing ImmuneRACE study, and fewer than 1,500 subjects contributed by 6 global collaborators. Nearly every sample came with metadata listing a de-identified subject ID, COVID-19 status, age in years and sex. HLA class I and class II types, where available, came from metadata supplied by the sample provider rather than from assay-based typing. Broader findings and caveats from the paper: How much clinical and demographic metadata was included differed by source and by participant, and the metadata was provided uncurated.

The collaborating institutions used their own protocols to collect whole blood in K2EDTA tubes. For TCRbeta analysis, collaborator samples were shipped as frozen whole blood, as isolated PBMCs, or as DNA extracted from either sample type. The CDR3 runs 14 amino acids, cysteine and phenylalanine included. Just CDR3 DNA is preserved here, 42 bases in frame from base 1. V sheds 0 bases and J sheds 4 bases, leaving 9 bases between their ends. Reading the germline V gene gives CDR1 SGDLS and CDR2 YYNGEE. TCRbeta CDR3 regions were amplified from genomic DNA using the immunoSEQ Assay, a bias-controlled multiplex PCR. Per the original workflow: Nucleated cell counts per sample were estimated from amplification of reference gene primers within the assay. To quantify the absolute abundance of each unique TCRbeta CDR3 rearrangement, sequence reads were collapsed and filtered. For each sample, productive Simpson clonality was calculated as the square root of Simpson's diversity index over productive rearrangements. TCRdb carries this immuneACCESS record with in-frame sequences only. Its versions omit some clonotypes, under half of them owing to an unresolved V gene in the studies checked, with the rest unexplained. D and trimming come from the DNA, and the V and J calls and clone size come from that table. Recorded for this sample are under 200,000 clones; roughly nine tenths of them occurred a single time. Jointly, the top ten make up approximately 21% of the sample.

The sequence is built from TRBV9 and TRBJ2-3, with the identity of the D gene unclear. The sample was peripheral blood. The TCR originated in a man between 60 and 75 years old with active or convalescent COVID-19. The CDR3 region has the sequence CASSVGLAADTQYF. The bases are TGTGCCAGCAGCGTAGGGTTAGCTGCAGATACGCAGTATTTT.